This TCR beta chain was found in a study of OX40 agonist ivuxolimab in advanced cancers. Study information: A partial response was reached by three patients: one with hepatocellular carcinoma and two with cutaneous melanoma. Study outcomes and limitations: Fewer expanded clones were found on average in CD4+ than in CD8+ T cells.

CDR1 is SGHNT and CDR2 is YYREEE in the germline V gene (reference sequence). The J segment lost 1 base and the V segment lost 4 bases, leaving 7 bases of the junction unmatched. This CDR3 is 15 amino acids long. Only in-frame clones appear in the TCRdb table, and some are missing; sequencing was by immunoSEQ multiplex PCR. The table lists about 70,000 clones, roughly 77% of them singletons, with 5% in the top ten. With respect to this clone: Its specificity is not known.

The rearrangement joins TRBV5-4 to TRBJ1-1, with TRBD1 matching 7 bases. Sequences were derived from CD4+ or CD8+ T cells sorted from blood, sampled in a trial of the OX40 agonist ivuxolimab. The receptor was isolated from an adult with an advanced solid tumor such as melanoma, head and neck, liver or kidney cancer. CDR3 amino acids: CASSQAGTANTEAFF. The DNA of the CDR3 is TGTGCCAGCAGCCAAGCTGGGACAGCGAACACTGAAGCTTTCTTT.